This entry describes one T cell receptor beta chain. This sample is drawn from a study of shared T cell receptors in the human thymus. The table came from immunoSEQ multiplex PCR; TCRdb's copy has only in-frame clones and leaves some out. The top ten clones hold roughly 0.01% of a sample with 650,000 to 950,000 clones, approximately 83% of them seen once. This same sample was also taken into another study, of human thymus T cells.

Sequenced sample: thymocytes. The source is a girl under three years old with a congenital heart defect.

CDR3 nucleotide sequence: TGTGCCAGCAGCTTAGGCCCCCAGGGGTTCGGTTTGGATACGCAGTATTTT. Translating it yields CASSLGPQGFGLDTQYF. The rearrangement joins TRBV7-6 to TRBJ2-3, with TRBD1 as a possible D gene (6 bases). V lost 1 base and J lost 6, with 20 bases in between. CDR3 length: 17 amino acids. CDR1 is SGHVS, CDR2 FNYEAQ, per germline. Using reference TRBV7-6 and TRBJ2-3 for the parts outside the CDR3, the full variable domain is GAGVSQSPRYKVTKRGQDVALRCDPISGHVSLYWYRQALGQGPEFLTYFNYEAQQDKSGLPNDRFSAERPEGSISTLTIQRTEQRDSAMYRCASSLGPQGFGLDTQYFGPGTRLTVL.